This passage covers 20 T cell receptor beta chains from one sample sequenced in a study of shared clonotypes between healthy human individuals (dated by TCRdb to the early 2020s). Preparation of the library involved the immunoSEQ multiplex PCR assay. This is the immuneACCESS table as TCRdb keeps it, with only in-frame sequences that have V and J called. A part of the clones is gone; compared with another copy, unresolved V genes explain less than half, and the rest is unexplained. Here the sample has more than 2,000,000 clones; around nine tenths occur a single time. Together, the top ten hold about 0.13% of the sample. The sequenced sample consisted of naive CD4+ T cells sorted from blood. Read against the paper, the sample's cell subset or site label means: CD45RA+ positively selected. The receptors were sampled from a man younger than 35 in good health.

This clone was seen more than once but under ten times. The chain has TRBV4-1 and TRBJ1-5, with D unresolved. Germline CDR1 reads MGHRA; CDR2 reads YSYEKL. V lost 0 bases, J lost 6 bases, and 6 bases lay in between. This CDR3 is built from 13 residues. Here the CDR3 DNA reads TGCGCCAGCAGCCAAGATAGTGGTCAGCCCCAGCATTTT. Protein product: CASSQDSGQPQHF.

This clone came up a few times. V is TRBV2 and J is TRBJ1-5; 9 bases are shared with TRBD1. CDR3 length: 14 amino acids. V lost 8 bases, J lost 5 bases, and 7 bases stayed unmatched. Germline CDR1 reads SNHLY; CDR2 reads FYNNEI. The CDR3 bases are TGTGCCAGCCGCGGACAGGGGATTTATCAGCCCCAGCATTTT. Translation: CASRGQGIYQPQHF. Drawing the rest from reference TRBV2 and TRBJ1-5, the complete variable domain is EPEVTQTPSHQVTQMGQEVILRCVPISNHLYFYWYRQILGQKVEFLVSFYNNEISEKSEIFDDQFSVERPDGSNFTLKIRSTKLEDSAMYFCASRGQGIYQPQHFGDGTRLSIL.

The V call is TRBV29-1, the J call TRBJ1-1; no clear D. There are 11 residues in the CDR3. Germline CDR1 and CDR2: SQVTM and ANQGSEA. Trimming removed 3 bases from V and 5 bases from J, with 7 bases in between. CDR3 amino acids: CSVDLGTEAFF. The CDR3 nucleotides are TGCAGCGTTGACTTGGGGACTGAAGCTTTCTTT. Combining the CDR3 with reference TRBV29-1 and TRBJ1-1 gives the whole variable domain SAVISQKPSRDICQRGTSLTIQCQVDSQVTMMFWYRQQPGQSLTLIATANQGSEATYESGFVIDKFPISRPNLTFSTLTVSNMSPEDSSIYLCSVDLGTEAFFGQGTRLTVV.

V gene TRBV19 combines with J gene TRBJ1-3, with unresolved D. V lost 7 bases to trimming and J lost 0 bases, with 13 bases between them. CDR3 length equals 15 residues. CDR1 and CDR2 (germline): LNHDA, SQIVND (reference sequence). DNA of the CDR3: TGTGCCAGTACGACTTTTAGGAGCTCTGGAAACACCATATATTTT. Translating it yields CASTTFRSSGNTIYF.

The V and J genes are TRBV19 and TRBJ2-1; 9 nucleotides agree with TRBD2. The CDR3 contains 14 residues. CDR1 is LNHDA and CDR2 is SQIVND in the germline V gene (reference sequence). Trimming took 5 bases from V and 7 from J; bases not matched to a gene: 6. The CDR3, as DNA: TGTGCCAGTAGTGGGGGACTAGCTCCAAATGAGCAGTTCTTC. It is translated as CASSGGLAPNEQFF.

The gene calls are TRBV4-1 and TRBJ2-7; unclear D gene. The germline V gene has CDR1 MGHRA and CDR2 YSYEKL. There are 14 residues in the CDR3. The V and J ends lost 1 base and 0 bases respectively, with 7 bases between them. The CDR3 DNA reads as TGCGCCAGCAGCCAAGCCTTGACCTCCTACGAGCAGTACTTC. As protein: CASSQALTSYEQYF.

V gene TRBV10-2 combines with J gene TRBJ1-1, with a tentative D call TRBD1 (6 bases). The germline CDR1 and CDR2 sequences are WSHSY and SAAADI. The CDR3 has 13 amino acids. The V end lost 7 bases, the J end lost 4 bases, and 13 bases lay between the germline ends. The CDR3 DNA is TGCGCCAGCAAAAGAGGGGGGGTCACTGAAGCTTTCTTT. It translates to CASKRGGVTEAFF.

This chain joins TRBV7-2 and TRBJ2-1; 10 bases agree with TRBD1. V lost 5 bases to trimming and J lost 8 bases; unmatched junction nucleotides: 18. CDR1 and CDR2 (germline): SGHTA, FQGNSA. The CDR3 spans 18 residues. Here the CDR3 reads CASSREVDGQGVGDEQFF. CDR3 sequence (DNA): TGTGCCAGCAGCCGTGAGGTAGACGGACAGGGGGTCGGGGATGAGCAGTTCTTC.

The rearrangement links TRBV19 to TRBJ1-4; D is perhaps TRBD1 (5 bases). Per germline, CDR1 LNHDA and CDR2 SQIVND (reference sequence). With 4 bases removed from V and 8 bases from J, the gap between germline ends came to 17 bases. This CDR3 is built from 15 residues. CDR3: CASSTGGSIAEKLFF. The CDR3 bases are TGTGCCAGTAGTACTGGGGGGAGTATAGCCGAAAAACTGTTTTTT.

The chain joins TRBV13 to TRBJ1-3, with TRBD1 as a possible D gene (5 bases). The V end lost 5 bases, the J end lost 0 bases, and 20 bases lay between the germline ends. In germline, CDR1 is PRHDT, CDR2 FYEKMQ (reference sequence). CDR3 length: 18 residues. In nucleotides, the CDR3 is TGTGCCAGCAGCCCGACGTTCGGCAGGGAACTCTCTGGAAACACCATATATTTT. Its protein is CASSPTFGRELSGNTIYF.

V gene TRBV30 combines with J gene TRBJ1-4; D call uncertain. Germline values: CDR1 GTSNPN, CDR2 SVGIG (reference sequence). The CDR3 consists of 15 residues. V was shortened by 0 bases and J by 6 bases, with 14 bases between the two germline ends. CDR3 sequence (DNA): TGTGCCTGGAGTGTACTAGGTGCTGGTGATGAAAAACTGTTTTTT. It is translated as CAWSVLGAGDEKLFF. The full variable domain, in which reference TRBV30 and TRBJ1-4 provide the parts outside the CDR3, is SQTIHQWPATLVQPVGSPLSLECTVEGTSNPNLYWYRQAAGRGLQLLFYSVGIGQISSEVPQNLSASRPQDRQFILSSKKLLLSDSGFYLCAWSVLGAGDEKLFFGSGTQLSVL.

This clone turned up a few times. This same CDR3 is encoded by further DNA sequences in the sample. The gene calls are TRBV5-1 and TRBJ2-7; 7 nucleotides line up with TRBD1. CDR3 size: 13 residues. Trimming took 4 bases from V and 2 from J; bases not matched to a gene: 3. Germline V gene lookup returns CDR1 SGHRS and CDR2 YFSETQ. CDR3 nucleotide sequence: TGCGCCAGCAGCGCCGGGACAGCCTACGAGCAGTACTTC. This encodes CASSAGTAYEQYF.

The V and J genes are TRBV19 and TRBJ1-1; D is unresolved. Germline values: CDR1 LNHDA, CDR2 SQIVND (reference sequence). The CDR3 is 14 amino acids. V lost 5 bases, J lost 1 base, and 11 bases lay in between. The CDR3 DNA reads TGTGCCAGTAGTGCCCCTGAGTCGAACACTGAAGCTTTCTTT. The encoded protein is CASSAPESNTEAFF.

The chain combines TRBV7-9 with TRBJ2-3; D might be TRBD2 (5 bases). This CDR3 has 14 residues. Germline CDR1 and CDR2: SEHNR and FQNEAQ (reference sequence). V shed 3 bases and J shed 2 bases, with 9 bases lying between them. The CDR3 region is CASSFRLFTDTQYF. In DNA, the CDR3 is TGTGCCAGCAGCTTCAGACTATTCACAGATACGCAGTATTTT.

The rearrangement joins TRBV19 to TRBJ1-4; TRBD1 agrees at 10 bases. The CDR3 is made up of 13 amino acids. Germline V gene lookup returns CDR1 LNHDA and CDR2 SQIVND (reference sequence). The CDR3 DNA sequence: TGTGCGCGGGTCGGGACAGGGGACGAAAAACTGTTTTTT. Amino acid sequence: CARVGTGDEKLFF.

V usage is TRBV6-5 and J usage is TRBJ1-1; D not resolved. Trimming took 2 bases from V and 1 from J, leaving 8 bases between them. Germline values: CDR1 MNHEY, CDR2 SVGAGI. CDR3 length equals 14 residues. CDR3 protein: CASSYLNTNTEAFF. CDR3 nucleotides: TGTGCCAGCAGTTACCTAAACACGAACACTGAAGCTTTCTTT.

Comments on this clone: Other nucleotide sequences in the sample specify the same CDR3. V is TRBV5-1 and J is TRBJ1-4; the match to TRBD1 covers 12 bases. V lost 4 bases to trimming and J lost 8 bases; unmatched junction nucleotides: 6. The CDR3 has 15 residues. Germline V gene lookup returns CDR1 SGHRS and CDR2 YFSETQ. The CDR3 loop is CASSIGTGGNEKLFF. CDR3 nucleotide sequence: TGCGCCAGCAGCATAGGGACAGGGGGCAACGAAAAACTGTTTTTT.

V usage is TRBV5-1 and J usage is TRBJ1-1; 7 nucleotides agree with TRBD1. The germline V gene encodes CDR1 SGHRS and CDR2 YFSETQ. This CDR3 is built from 16 residues. The J segment lost 0 bases and the V segment lost 2 bases, leaving 7 bases of the junction unmatched. The CDR3 protein is CASSLNRGQLNTEAFF. CDR3 in DNA: TGCGCCAGCAGCTTAAATAGGGGACAGTTGAACACTGAAGCTTTCTTT.

The genes are TRBV6-6 and TRBJ1-2; D unresolved. Germline values: CDR1 MNHNY, CDR2 SVGAGI (reference sequence). This CDR3 spans 14 amino acids. Between the trimmed V and J ends, which lost 4 bases and 0 bases, there was a span of 9 bases. The CDR3 loop reads CASSSLLTNYGYTF. Written as DNA, the CDR3 is TGTGCCAGCAGTTCTCTGCTAACTAACTATGGCTACACCTTC.

J is TRBJ2-5 and V is TRBV11-2; D is unresolved. This CDR3 has 14 residues. V was shortened by 1 base and J by 1 base, with 7 bases between the two germline ends. Germline V gene lookup returns CDR1 SGHAT and CDR2 FQNNGV. Here the CDR3 reads CASSLGFTQETQYF. CDR3 in DNA: TGTGCCAGCAGCTTAGGGTTCACCCAAGAGACCCAGTACTTC.